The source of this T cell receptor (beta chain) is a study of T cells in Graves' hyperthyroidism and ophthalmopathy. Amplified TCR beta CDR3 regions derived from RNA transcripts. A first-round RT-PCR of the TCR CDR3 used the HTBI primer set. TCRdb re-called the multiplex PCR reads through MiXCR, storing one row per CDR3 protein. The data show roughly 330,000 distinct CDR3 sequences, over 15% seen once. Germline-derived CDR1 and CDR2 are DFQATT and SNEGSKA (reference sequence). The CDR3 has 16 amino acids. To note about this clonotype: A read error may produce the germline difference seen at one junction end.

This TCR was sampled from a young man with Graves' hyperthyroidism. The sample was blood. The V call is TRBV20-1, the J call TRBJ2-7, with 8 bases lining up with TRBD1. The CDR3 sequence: CGARNPRDRSSYEQYF. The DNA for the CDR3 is TGCGGTGCTAGAAACCCCCGGGACAGGAGCTCCTACGAGCAGTACTTC.